Below are 14 T cell receptor beta chains sequenced from a single sample in a study of T cell responses to AZD1222 COVID-19 vaccine. Some clones are missing from TCRdb's copy, which holds only in-frame ones; the method was immunoSEQ multiplex PCR. Here the sample spans over 150,000 clones, approximately 91% being singletons. The sequencing used peripheral blood, collected on day 0 of AZD1222 vaccination. Receptors originate from an adult in good health.

The chain joins TRBV19 to TRBJ2-2, with D tentatively TRBD1 (5 bases). V was pared by 2 bases and J by 1 base, with 5 bases between. CDR1 and CDR2 from the germline V gene are LNHDA and SQIVND (reference sequence). This CDR3 is 14 amino acids long. The CDR3 reads CASSIQGNTGELFF. CDR3 DNA sequence: TGTGCCAGTAGTATACAGGGGAACACCGGGGAGCTGTTTTTT.

V and J are TRBV28 and TRBJ1-3, with 10 bases identical to TRBD1. V was pared by 8 bases and J by 4 bases, with 5 bases of the junction left unmatched. Germline CDR1 MDHEN, CDR2 SYDVKM. The CDR3 spans 14 residues. The CDR3 here is CASAPTGGGNTIYF. CDR3 DNA: TGTGCCAGCGCACCGACAGGGGGCGGAAACACCATATATTTT.

Only one count was recorded for this clone. The CDR3, as DNA: TGTGCCAGCAGCTTATTTCTGCGGGAAGCTGAAGCTTTCTTT. Its protein product is CASSLFLREAEAFF. The chain links TRBV11-2 to TRBJ1-1; no clear D gene. V dropped 2 bases and J dropped 6 bases, with 13 bases sitting between them. Germline V gene data show CDR1 as SGHAT and CDR2 as FQNNGV. CDR3 length equals 14 residues. Drawing the rest from reference TRBV11-2 and TRBJ1-1, the complete variable domain is EAGVAQSPRYKIIEKRQSVAFWCNPISGHATLYWYQQILGQGPKLLIQFQNNGVVDDSQLPKDRFSAERLKGVDSTLKIQPAKLEDSAVYLCASSLFLREAEAFFGQGTRLTVV.

V is TRBV27 and J is TRBJ1-2; 8 bases are a match to TRBD1. In germline, CDR1 is MNHEY, CDR2 SMNVEV (reference sequence). The ends lost 2 bases at V and 7 bases at J; junction bases unmatched: 3. This CDR3 region has 13 residues. Here the CDR3 reads CASSLQGAGGYTF. CDR3 nucleotides: TGTGCCAGCAGTTTACAGGGGGCAGGTGGCTACACCTTC.

This clone has only one observation. This chain links TRBV27 with TRBJ1-6, with D maybe TRBD1 (5 bases). Germline lookup yields CDR1 MNHEY and CDR2 SMNVEV (reference sequence). V was trimmed by 1 base and J by 0 bases, leaving 13 bases between them. The CDR3 runs to 18 residues. CDR3 region: CASSLWGDRSSYNSPLHF. The CDR3 DNA is TGTGCCAGCAGTTTATGGGGCGACCGGAGCTCCTATAATTCACCCCTCCACTTT.

The chain has TRBV6-2 or TRBV6-3 and TRBJ2-1; 8 bases line up with TRBD2. In germline, CDR1 is MNHEY, CDR2 SVGEGT. With 6 bases clipped from V and 4 bases from J, the junction kept 8 bases outside the gene matches. The length of the CDR3 is 15 residues. The CDR3 coding sequence is TGTGCCAGCAGCCCCGGGAGGGGGGAGTACAATGAGCAGTTCTTC. Encoded protein: CASSPGRGEYNEQFF.

This chain connects TRBV6-7 to TRBJ1-4; TRBD1 might be the D (6 bases). TRBV6-7 is treated as an ORF (open reading frame) with a function not yet certain. The CDR3 has 16 amino acids. V dropped 2 bases and J dropped 4 bases, with 14 bases sitting between them. The CDR3: CASSYAPDRINEKLFF. The CDR3 DNA is TGTGCCAGCAGTTACGCCCCAGACAGGATTAATGAAAAACTGTTTTTT.

This sequence joins TRBV7-2 and TRBJ2-3; a weak D match, TRBD2 (5 bases). The CDR3 is 17 amino acids. Per germline, CDR1 SGHTA and CDR2 FQGNSA. Trimming removed 2 bases at V and 7 bases at J, with 22 bases between. The CDR3 here is CASSLQAPGLEDHTQYF. The CDR3 region has the DNA TGTGCCAGCAGCTTACAGGCCCCCGGACTCGAGGACCATACGCAGTATTTT.

V gene TRBV4-3 combines with J gene TRBJ2-3; 8 bases map to TRBD1. The CDR3 totals 15 residues. The J segment lost 5 bases and the V segment lost 0 bases, leaving 4 bases of the junction unmatched. Germline loops: CDR1 LGHNA, CDR2 YSLEER. DNA of the CDR3: TGCGCCAGCAGCCAAGAGGACAGGGCGTTAGATACGCAGTATTTT. Translating it yields CASSQEDRALDTQYF.

The genes are TRBV5-4 and TRBJ1-3, with TRBD1 as a possible D gene (5 bases). The CDR3 runs to 13 residues. Germline-derived CDR1 and CDR2 are SGHNT and YYREEE (reference sequence). Trimming removed 3 bases from V and 3 bases from J, with 7 bases in between. In DNA form, the CDR3 reads TGTGCCAGCAGCTGGGACGGTGGAAACACCATATATTTT. Amino acid sequence: CASSWDGGNTIYF.

The rearrangement joins TRBV27 to TRBJ2-1; 8 bases are shared with TRBD1. Germline CDR1 reads MNHEY; CDR2 reads SMNVEV (reference sequence). CDR3 size: 15 residues. J lost 7 bases, V lost 3 bases, and 8 bases had no gene match. The CDR3 DNA reads as TGTGCCAGCAGTTTGGAGGACAGGGCTTCTAATGAGCAGTTCTTC. Translation gives CASSLEDRASNEQFF.

The J gene is TRBJ1-5, the V gene TRBV28, with D uncertain. The CDR3 length is 13 residues. V was shortened by 7 bases and J by 7 bases, with 14 bases between the two germline ends. Germline lookup yields CDR1 MDHEN and CDR2 SYDVKM. CDR3 DNA sequence: TGTGCCAGCAACTTCCAAGGGTTCCAGCCCCAGCATTTT. It is translated as CASNFQGFQPQHF.

This rearrangement joins TRBV7-6 to TRBJ2-1, with 13 positions matching TRBD2. V gave up 1 base and J gave up 10 bases; unmatched junction bases: 13. CDR1 is SGHVS and CDR2 is FNYEAQ in the germline V gene. The CDR3 length is 18 residues. CDR3: CASSLGAAGTSGTGEQFF. The CDR3 coding sequence is TGTGCCAGCAGCTTAGGGGCTGCCGGGACTAGCGGGACGGGGGAGCAGTTCTTC.

This clone was detected a few times. The rearrangement links TRBV5-1 to TRBJ1-4; D is possibly TRBD1 (6 bases). V lost 0 bases, J lost 7 bases, and 13 bases lay in between. The germline V gene encodes CDR1 SGHRS and CDR2 YFSETQ. This CDR3 region has 15 residues. The CDR3 reads CASSLARGRSEKLFF. The CDR3 DNA sequence: TGCGCCAGCAGCTTGGCACGGGGGCGCTCTGAAAAACTGTTTTTT.